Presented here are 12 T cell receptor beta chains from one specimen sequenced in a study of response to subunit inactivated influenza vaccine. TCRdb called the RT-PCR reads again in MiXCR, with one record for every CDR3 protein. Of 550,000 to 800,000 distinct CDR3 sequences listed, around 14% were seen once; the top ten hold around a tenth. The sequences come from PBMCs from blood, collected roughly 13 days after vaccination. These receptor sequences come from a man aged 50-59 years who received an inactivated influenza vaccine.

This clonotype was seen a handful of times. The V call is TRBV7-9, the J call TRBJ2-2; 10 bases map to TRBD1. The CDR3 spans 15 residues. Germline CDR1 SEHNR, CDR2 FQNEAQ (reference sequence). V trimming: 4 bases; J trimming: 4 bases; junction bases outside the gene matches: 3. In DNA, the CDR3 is TGTGCCAGCAGCTCCCGGACAGGGGGCACCGGGGAGCTGTTTTTT. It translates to CASSSRTGGTGELFF. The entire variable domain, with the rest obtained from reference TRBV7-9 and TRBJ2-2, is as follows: DTGVSQNPRHKITKRGQNVTFRCDPISEHNRLYWYRQTLGQGPEFLTYFQNEAQLEKSRLLSDRFSAERPKGSFSTLEIQRTEQGDSAMYLCASSSRTGGTGELFFGEGSRLTVL.

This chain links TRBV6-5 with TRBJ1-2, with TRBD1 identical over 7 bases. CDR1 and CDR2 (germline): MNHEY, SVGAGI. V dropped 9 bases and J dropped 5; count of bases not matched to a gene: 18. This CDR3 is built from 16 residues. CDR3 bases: TGTGCCAGTAGATCGACAGGGAGGTTTGGGCAATATGGCTACACCTTC. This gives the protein CASRSTGRFGQYGYTF.

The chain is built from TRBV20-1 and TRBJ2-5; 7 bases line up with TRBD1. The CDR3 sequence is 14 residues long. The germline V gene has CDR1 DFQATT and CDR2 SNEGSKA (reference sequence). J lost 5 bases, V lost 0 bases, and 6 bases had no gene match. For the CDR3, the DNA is TGCAGTGCTAGAGATCTAGGGGGCATTGAGACCCAGTACTTC. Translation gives CSARDLGGIETQYF.

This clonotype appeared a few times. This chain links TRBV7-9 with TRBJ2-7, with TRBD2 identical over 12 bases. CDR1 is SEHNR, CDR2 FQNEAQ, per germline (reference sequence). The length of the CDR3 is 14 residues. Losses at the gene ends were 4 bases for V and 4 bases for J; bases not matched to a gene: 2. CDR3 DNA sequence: TGTGCCAGCAGCTGGACTAGCGGGGATTACGAGCAGTACTTC. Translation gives CASSWTSGDYEQYF.

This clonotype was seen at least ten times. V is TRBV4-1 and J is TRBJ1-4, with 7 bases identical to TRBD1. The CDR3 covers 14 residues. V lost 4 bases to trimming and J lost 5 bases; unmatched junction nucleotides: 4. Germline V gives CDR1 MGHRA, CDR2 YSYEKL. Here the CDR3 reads CASSRTGFNEKLFF. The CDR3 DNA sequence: TGCGCCAGCAGCCGGACAGGATTCAATGAAAAACTGTTTTTT.

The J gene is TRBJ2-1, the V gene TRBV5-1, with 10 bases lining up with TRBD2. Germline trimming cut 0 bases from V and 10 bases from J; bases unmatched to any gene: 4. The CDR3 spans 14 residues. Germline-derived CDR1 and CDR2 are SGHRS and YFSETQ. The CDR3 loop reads CASSLASGSWEQFF. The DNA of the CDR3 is TGCGCCAGCAGCTTGGCTAGCGGGAGTTGGGAGCAGTTCTTC.

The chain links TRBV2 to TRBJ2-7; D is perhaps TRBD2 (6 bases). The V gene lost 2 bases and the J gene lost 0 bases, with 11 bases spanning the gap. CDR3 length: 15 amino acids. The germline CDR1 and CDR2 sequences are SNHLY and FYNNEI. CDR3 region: CASSESSVSSYEQYF. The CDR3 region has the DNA TGTGCCAGCAGTGAATCTAGCGTAAGCTCCTACGAGCAGTACTTC.

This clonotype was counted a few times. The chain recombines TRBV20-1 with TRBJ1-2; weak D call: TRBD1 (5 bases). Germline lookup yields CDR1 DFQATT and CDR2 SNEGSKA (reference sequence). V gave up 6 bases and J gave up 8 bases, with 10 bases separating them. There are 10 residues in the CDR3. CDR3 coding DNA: TGCAGTGCCGTGGAGGGGGGCTACACCTTC. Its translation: CSAVEGGYTF.

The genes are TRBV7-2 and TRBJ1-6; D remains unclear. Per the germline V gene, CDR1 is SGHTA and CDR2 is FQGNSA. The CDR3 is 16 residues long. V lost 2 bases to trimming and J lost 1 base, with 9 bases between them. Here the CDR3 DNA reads TGTGCCAGCAGCTTACAGGCTGCATCCTATAATTCACCCCTCCACTTT. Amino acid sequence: CASSLQAASYNSPLHF.

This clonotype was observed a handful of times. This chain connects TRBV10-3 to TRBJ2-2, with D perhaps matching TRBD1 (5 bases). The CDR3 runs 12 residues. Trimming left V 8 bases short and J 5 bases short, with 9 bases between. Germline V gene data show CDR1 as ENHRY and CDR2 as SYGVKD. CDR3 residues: CAIQGGTGELFF. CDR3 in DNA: TGTGCCATCCAGGGCGGAACCGGGGAGCTGTTTTTT.

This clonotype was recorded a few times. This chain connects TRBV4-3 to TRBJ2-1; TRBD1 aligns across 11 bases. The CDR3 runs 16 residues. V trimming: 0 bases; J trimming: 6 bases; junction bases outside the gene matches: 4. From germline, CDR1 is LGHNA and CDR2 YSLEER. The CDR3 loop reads CASSQDTGQGGNEQFF. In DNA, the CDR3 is TGCGCCAGCAGCCAAGATACGGGACAGGGGGGCAATGAGCAGTTCTTC.

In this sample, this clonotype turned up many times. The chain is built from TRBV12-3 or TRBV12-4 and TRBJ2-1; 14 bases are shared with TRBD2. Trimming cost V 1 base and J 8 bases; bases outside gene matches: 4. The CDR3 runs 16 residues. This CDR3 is CASSLEGLAGDHEQFF. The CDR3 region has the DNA TGTGCCAGCAGTTTAGAGGGACTAGCGGGGGACCATGAGCAGTTCTTC.